Presented here are 11 T cell receptor beta chains from one specimen sequenced in a study of cytomegalovirus exposure and HLA in healthy donors. The PCR was carried out with 60 Vbeta primers and 13 Jbeta primers. The method was immunoSEQ multiplex PCR; TCRdb's version includes in-frame clones alone and lacks a portion of them. Altogether about 140,000 clones are present, around 72% being singletons, with the ten largest covering under 15%. Sequencing was carried out using PBMCs. These receptor sequences come from a human donor in good health.

The chain has TRBV4-1 and TRBJ2-2; 10 nucleotides align to TRBD2. Trimming cost V 7 bases and J 3 bases; bases outside gene matches: 11. CDR3 length: 17 amino acids. Germline values: CDR1 MGHRA, CDR2 YSYEKL. CDR3 region: CASTWASGRADTGELFF. The CDR3, as DNA: TGCGCCAGCACGTGGGCTAGCGGGAGAGCTGACACCGGGGAGCTGTTTTTT.

This sequence joins TRBV5-8 and TRBJ1-2, with 7 bases fitting TRBD1. This CDR3 comprises 15 residues. Trimming took 0 bases from V and 0 from J; bases not matched to a gene: 2. Germline lookup yields CDR1 SGHTS and CDR2 YDEGEE. CDR3 nucleotide sequence: TGTGCCAGCAGCTTGGTGCAGGGGGCTAACTATGGCTACACCTTC. This codes for CASSLVQGANYGYTF.

The chain links TRBV11-3 to TRBJ2-1; possible D gene TRBD1, 5 bases. V lost 10 bases, J lost 2 bases, and 15 bases lay in between. Germline CDR1 is SGHNT and CDR2 is YENEEA. The CDR3 consists of 14 residues. Written as DNA, the CDR3 is TGTGCCACCTCGACGGCAGGGCCCTACAATGAGCAGTTCTTC. Translated: CATSTAGPYNEQFF.

This clone was observed a single time. V gene TRBV19 combines with J gene TRBJ1-2; 7 nucleotides agree with TRBD1. The V gene's germline CDR1 is LNHDA and CDR2 SQIVND (reference sequence). The V segment lost 3 bases and the J segment 2 bases; nucleotides outside the gene matches: 3. The CDR3 consists of 14 residues. For the CDR3, the DNA is TGTGCCAGTAGTATTGAGACAGGGAACTATGGCTACACCTTC. Protein: CASSIETGNYGYTF.

This clone appeared a single time. CDR3 protein: CASSQALGQGAHQNYGYTF. The CDR3 DNA follows: TGCGCCAGCAGCCAGGCCCTAGGACAGGGGGCGCACCAAAACTATGGCTACACCTTC. The chain uses TRBV4-1 and TRBJ1-2, with 11 bases that match TRBD1. CDR3 length: 19 residues. Germline V gene data show CDR1 as MGHRA and CDR2 as YSYEKL. The J segment lost 2 bases and the V segment lost 3 bases, leaving 14 bases of the junction unmatched.

The rearrangement joins TRBV11-3 to TRBJ2-5; 7 nucleotides line up with TRBD1. In germline, CDR1 is SGHNT, CDR2 YENEEA. CDR3 length: 15 residues. Trimming at V came to 5 bases and at J to 5 bases, leaving 11 bases not matched to a gene. The CDR3 here is CASSHTTGDGETQYF. The CDR3 nucleotides are TGTGCCAGCAGCCATACCACAGGGGACGGGGAGACCCAGTACTTC. Combining the CDR3 with reference TRBV11-3 and TRBJ2-5 gives the whole variable domain EAGVVQSPRYKIIEKKQPVAFWCNPISGHNTLYWYLQNLGQGPELLIRYENEEAVDDSQLPKDRFSAERLKGVDSTLKIQPAELGDSAVYLCASSHTTGDGETQYFGPGTRLLVL.

The V call is TRBV19, the J call TRBJ2-5, with D tentatively TRBD1 (5 bases). The CDR3 is 12 residues long. Looked up from germline, CDR1 is LNHDA and CDR2 is SQIVND (reference sequence). Trimming stripped 10 bases from V and 4 bases from J, with 13 bases between. CDR3 in amino acids: CATQGRRETQYF. The CDR3 coding sequence is TGTGCCACGCAGGGTCGGCGAGAGACCCAGTACTTC.

The V call is TRBV7-9, the J call TRBJ2-5; D uncertain. The germline V gene has CDR1 SEHNR and CDR2 FQNEAQ (reference sequence). Trimming shortened V by 0 bases and J by 1 base, and 9 bases separated the two germline ends. The CDR3 runs to 15 residues. The CDR3 is CASSLAAYLQETQYF. As DNA, the CDR3 is TGTGCCAGCAGCTTAGCTGCCTACCTCCAAGAGACCCAGTACTTC.

The chain employs TRBV5-1 and TRBJ2-1; D possibly corresponds to TRBD1 (5 bases). The CDR3 runs to 16 residues. The germline V gene has CDR1 SGHRS and CDR2 YFSETQ. V was trimmed by 2 bases and J by 0 bases, leaving 12 bases between them. CDR3 coding DNA: TGCGCCAGCAGCTTACCGGACATTAGCTCCTACAATGAGCAGTTCTTC. Protein sequence: CASSLPDISSYNEQFF. Full variable domain (missing parts from reference TRBV5-1 and TRBJ2-1): KAGVTQTPRYLIKTRGQQVTLSCSPISGHRSVSWYQQTPGQGLQFLFEYFSETQRNKGNFPGRFSGRQFSNSRSEMNVSTLELGDSALYLCASSLPDISSYNEQFFGPGTRLTVL.

The V and J genes are TRBV10-3 and TRBJ1-2, with 7 bases that match TRBD1. There are 15 residues in the CDR3. The germline V gene has CDR1 ENHRY and CDR2 SYGVKD. Trimming at V came to 5 bases and at J to 1 base, leaving 7 bases not matched to a gene. CDR3 DNA sequence: TGTGCCATCAGTATGACAGGGATTTTTAACTATGGCTACACCTTC. Its protein is CAISMTGIFNYGYTF.

The chain recombines TRBV4-2 with TRBJ2-5; 10 bases agree with TRBD2. V lost 1 base, J lost 4 bases, and 15 bases stayed unmatched. The germline V gene encodes CDR1 LGHNA and CDR2 YNFKEQ. There are 19 residues in the CDR3. The CDR3: CASSQARFISGREGETQYF. CDR3 bases: TGTGCCAGCAGCCAAGCCCGCTTTATCAGCGGGAGGGAGGGAGAGACCCAGTACTTC.